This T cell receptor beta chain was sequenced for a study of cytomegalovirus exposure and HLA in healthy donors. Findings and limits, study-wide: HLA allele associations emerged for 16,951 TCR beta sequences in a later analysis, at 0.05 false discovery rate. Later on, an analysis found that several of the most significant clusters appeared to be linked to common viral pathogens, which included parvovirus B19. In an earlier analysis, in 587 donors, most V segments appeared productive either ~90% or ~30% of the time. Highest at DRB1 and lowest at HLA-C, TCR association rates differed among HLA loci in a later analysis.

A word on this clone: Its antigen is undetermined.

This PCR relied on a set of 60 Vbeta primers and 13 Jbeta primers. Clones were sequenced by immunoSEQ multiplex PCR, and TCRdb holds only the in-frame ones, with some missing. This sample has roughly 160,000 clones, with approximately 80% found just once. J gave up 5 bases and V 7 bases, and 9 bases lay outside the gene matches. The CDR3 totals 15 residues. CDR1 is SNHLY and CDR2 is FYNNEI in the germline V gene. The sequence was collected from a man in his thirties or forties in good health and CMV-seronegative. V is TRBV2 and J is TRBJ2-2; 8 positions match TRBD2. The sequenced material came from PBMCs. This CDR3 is CASIAAGGRTGELFF. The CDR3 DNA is TGTGCCAGCATCGCGGCGGGGGGAAGGACCGGGGAGCTGTTTTTT. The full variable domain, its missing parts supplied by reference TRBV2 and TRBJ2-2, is EPEVTQTPSHQVTQMGQEVILRCVPISNHLYFYWYRQILGQKVEFLVSFYNNEISEKSEIFDDQFSVERPDGSNFTLKIRSTKLEDSAMYFCASIAAGGRTGELFFGEGSRLTVL.